This T cell receptor beta chain is from a study of cytomegalovirus exposure and HLA in healthy donors. With 60 Vbeta and 13 Jbeta primers, the PCR was carried out. The repertoire was sequenced with immunoSEQ multiplex PCR; TCRdb's copy has only in-frame clones and lacks some. The profile shows 110,000 to 150,000 clones, about three quarters of them singletons. The ends lost 4 bases at V and 4 bases at J; junction bases unmatched: 8. Germline CDR1 and CDR2: SGHRS and YFSETQ. The CDR3 consists of 16 residues. Sequencing was performed on PBMCs. This clonotype originated in a human donor in good health. V and J are TRBV5-1 and TRBJ2-5; 12 bases fit TRBD2. CDR3 DNA sequence: TGCGCCAGCAGCCTACTACCGGGACTAGCGGGAGAGACCCAGTACTTC. Translating it yields CASSLLPGLAGETQYF.